These T cell receptor beta chains were read from a single sample in a study of blood T cell repertoires in COVID-19. Using immunoSEQ multiplex PCR, the repertoire was profiled, and TCRdb retains in-frame clones only, with some absent. The sample records about 30,000 clones, 75% to 90% being singletons. Sequencing was done on a sample of peripheral blood. Receptors originate from a man aged 55-75 years with active COVID-19. Both conserved end residues are part of each CDR3. A D gene is named only where the DNA matches it firmly. Rows give clone size only sometimes, using once, few, many, or a class for an expanded clone.

d_call: .; j_call: TRBJ2-3; v_call: TRBV6-5; clone_size: .; cdr3_aa: CASSYRRTDTQYF; cdr3_nt: TGTGCCAGCAGTTACCGCAGGACAGATACGCAGTATTTT
d_call: .; j_call: TRBJ2-1; v_call: TRBV3-1/TRBV3-2; clone_size: .; cdr3_aa: CASSQRSRVITHDEQFF; cdr3_nt: TGTGCCAGCAGCCAACGTTCCAGGGTTATCACACACGATGAGCAGTTCTTC
d_call: TRBD1; j_call: TRBJ2-7; v_call: TRBV7-9; clone_size: .; cdr3_aa: CASSATISGTGFEQYF; cdr3_nt: TGTGCCAGCAGCGCCACCATTTCCGGGACAGGGTTCGAGCAGTACTTC
d_call: TRBD1; j_call: TRBJ2-2; v_call: TRBV2; clone_size: .; cdr3_aa: CASKLAGGADTGELFF; cdr3_nt: TGTGCCAGCAAGTTAGCAGGGGGCGCGGACACCGGGGAGCTGTTTTTT
d_call: .; j_call: TRBJ2-5; v_call: TRBV5-1; clone_size: few; cdr3_aa: CASSFKETQYF; cdr3_nt: TGCGCCAGCAGCTTCAAAGAGACCCAGTACTTC
d_call: TRBD1; j_call: TRBJ2-5; v_call: TRBV11-2; clone_size: once; cdr3_aa: CASSLNAGTGLLETQYF; cdr3_nt: TGTGCCAGCAGCTTAAACGCCGGGACAGGGTTGTTGGAGACCCAGTACTTC
d_call: .; j_call: TRBJ1-1; v_call: TRBV5-1; clone_size: .; cdr3_aa: CASSAEGDSEAFF; cdr3_nt: TGCGCCAGCAGCGCCGAGGGGGATTCTGAAGCTTTCTTT
d_call: .; j_call: TRBJ2-7; v_call: TRBV27; clone_size: .; cdr3_aa: CASSLQGYSYEQYF; cdr3_nt: TGTGCCAGCAGTTTACAGGGGTACAGCTACGAGCAGTACTTC
d_call: .; j_call: TRBJ2-6; v_call: TRBV5-4; clone_size: .; cdr3_aa: CASSLGIQGSGANVLTF; cdr3_nt: TGTGCCAGCAGCTTGGGGATCCAGGGGTCTGGGGCCAACGTCCTGACTTTC
d_call: TRBD1; j_call: TRBJ2-3; v_call: TRBV9; clone_size: .; cdr3_aa: CASSAGGFSTDTQYF; cdr3_nt: TGTGCCAGCAGCGCAGGGGGCTTTTCCACAGATACGCAGTATTTT
d_call: TRBD2; j_call: TRBJ2-1; v_call: TRBV19; clone_size: .; cdr3_aa: CASSVGLAGEQFF; cdr3_nt: TGTGCCAGTAGTGTGGGACTAGCGGGAGAGCAGTTCTTC
d_call: .; j_call: TRBJ2-7; v_call: TRBV28; clone_size: few; cdr3_aa: CASSFPTPSKEQYF; cdr3_nt: TGTGCCAGCAGTTTCCCCACCCCTTCTAAGGAGCAGTACTTC
d_call: .; j_call: TRBJ2-4; v_call: TRBV6-6; clone_size: .; cdr3_aa: CASKRNLEGENIQYF; cdr3_nt: TGTGCCAGCAAACGGAACTTGGAGGGAGAAAACATTCAGTACTTC
d_call: .; j_call: TRBJ1-2; v_call: TRBV12-3/TRBV12-4; clone_size: .; cdr3_aa: CASRPRSNYGYTF; cdr3_nt: TGTGCCAGCAGACCCCGCAGTAACTATGGCTACACCTTC
d_call: TRBD1; j_call: TRBJ2-1; v_call: TRBV28; clone_size: .; cdr3_aa: CASSGQGSTYNEQFF; cdr3_nt: TGTGCCAGCAGTGGACAGGGTTCGACCTACAATGAGCAGTTCTTC
d_call: TRBD1; j_call: TRBJ1-2; v_call: TRBV7-2; clone_size: .; cdr3_aa: CASSSFAPGQKNYGYTF; cdr3_nt: TGTGCCAGCAGCTCGTTTGCTCCGGGACAGAAGAACTATGGCTACACCTTC
d_call: TRBD1; j_call: TRBJ2-1; v_call: TRBV4-1; clone_size: .; cdr3_aa: CASSLGTGGRNEQFF; cdr3_nt: TGCGCCAGCAGCCTTGGCACAGGGGGGAGAAATGAGCAGTTCTTC
d_call: TRBD2; j_call: TRBJ2-3; v_call: TRBV28; clone_size: .; cdr3_aa: CASISWTSGRNRDTDTQYF; cdr3_nt: TGTGCCAGCATTTCCTGGACTAGCGGGAGAAATAGGGACACAGATACGCAGTATTTT
d_call: TRBD1; j_call: TRBJ1-6; v_call: TRBV30; clone_size: .; cdr3_aa: CAWSVRGQSSYNSPLHF; cdr3_nt: TGTGCCTGGAGTGTCCGGGGACAGAGCTCCTATAATTCACCCCTCCACTTT
d_call: TRBD2; j_call: TRBJ2-1; v_call: TRBV19; clone_size: few; cdr3_aa: CASSLSGRAPRDNEQFF; cdr3_nt: TGTGCCAGTAGTCTTAGCGGGAGGGCCCCCCGGGACAATGAGCAGTTCTTC
d_call: TRBD1; j_call: TRBJ1-2; v_call: TRBV5-4; clone_size: .; cdr3_aa: CASSPDREHYGYTF; cdr3_nt: TGTGCCAGCAGCCCGGACAGGGAGCACTATGGCTACACCTTC
d_call: .; j_call: TRBJ2-1; v_call: TRBV19; clone_size: once; cdr3_aa: CASSVMPGAPRQFF; cdr3_nt: TGTGCCAGTAGTGTCATGCCCGGAGCCCCTCGGCAGTTCTTC
d_call: .; j_call: TRBJ2-3; v_call: TRBV7-8; clone_size: .; cdr3_aa: CASSRGTTDTQYF; cdr3_nt: TGTGCCAGCAGCAGAGGGACAACAGATACGCAGTATTTT
d_call: TRBD2; j_call: TRBJ2-1; v_call: TRBV4-1; clone_size: .; cdr3_aa: CASSLAGGDNEQFF; cdr3_nt: TGCGCCAGCAGCCTAGCGGGTGGGGACAATGAGCAGTTCTTC
d_call: TRBD2; j_call: TRBJ2-7; v_call: TRBV10-3; clone_size: .; cdr3_aa: CAISPGTSGSGTYEQYF; cdr3_nt: TGTGCCATCAGCCCCGGGACTAGCGGGAGTGGCACCTACGAGCAGTACTTC
d_call: .; j_call: TRBJ2-5; v_call: TRBV4-1; clone_size: .; cdr3_aa: CASSRTERLRTQYF; cdr3_nt: TGCGCCAGCAGCCGGACAGAACGGCTACGGACCCAGTACTTC
d_call: .; j_call: TRBJ2-3; v_call: TRBV4-1; clone_size: .; cdr3_aa: CASSQVQGRRDTQYF; cdr3_nt: TGCGCCAGCAGCCAAGTGCAGGGAAGAAGAGATACGCAGTATTTT
d_call: TRBD1; j_call: TRBJ1-1; v_call: TRBV19; clone_size: .; cdr3_aa: CASSGRTGVNTEAFF; cdr3_nt: TGTGCCAGTAGTGGGAGGACAGGGGTGAACACTGAAGCTTTCTTT
d_call: TRBD2; j_call: TRBJ2-7; v_call: TRBV13; clone_size: .; cdr3_aa: CASTLTPLAGGHDLYEQYF; cdr3_nt: TGTGCCAGCACCCTAACCCCCCTAGCGGGAGGCCACGACCTCTACGAGCAGTACTTC
d_call: .; j_call: TRBJ1-3; v_call: TRBV4-2; clone_size: .; cdr3_aa: CASSQGTAGGTGNTIYF; cdr3_nt: TGTGCCAGCAGCCAAGGCACCGCCGGAGGAACTGGAAACACCATATATTTT
d_call: .; j_call: TRBJ2-3; v_call: TRBV2; clone_size: .; cdr3_aa: CASSEGRGVDTQYF; cdr3_nt: TGTGCCAGCAGTGAGGGGAGGGGGGTAGATACGCAGTATTTT
d_call: TRBD2; j_call: TRBJ2-7; v_call: TRBV25-1; clone_size: .; cdr3_aa: CASSEFPSGRAKYEQYF; cdr3_nt: TGTGCCAGCAGTGAATTTCCTAGCGGGAGGGCCAAGTACGAGCAGTACTTC
d_call: TRBD2; j_call: TRBJ2-3; v_call: TRBV5-4; clone_size: .; cdr3_aa: CASRDGLVGTDTQYF; cdr3_nt: TGTGCCAGCAGAGACGGACTAGTTGGCACAGATACGCAGTATTTT
d_call: TRBD2; j_call: TRBJ2-7; v_call: TRBV6-2/TRBV6-3; clone_size: once; cdr3_aa: CASSSILAGGLYEQYF; cdr3_nt: TGTGCCAGCAGTTCCATACTAGCGGGCGGTCTCTACGAGCAGTACTTC
d_call: TRBD1; j_call: TRBJ1-2; v_call: TRBV27; clone_size: .; cdr3_aa: CASRSTGGFYGYTF; cdr3_nt: TGTGCCAGCAGGTCGACAGGGGGGTTTTATGGCTACACCTTC
d_call: .; j_call: TRBJ2-1; v_call: TRBV9; clone_size: .; cdr3_aa: CASSPSSPRASNEQFF; cdr3_nt: TGTGCCAGCAGCCCTAGTAGTCCCCGAGCTAGCAATGAGCAGTTCTTC
d_call: TRBD1; j_call: TRBJ2-5; v_call: TRBV19; clone_size: .; cdr3_aa: CASSRDRGETQYF; cdr3_nt: TGTGCCAGTAGTAGGGACAGGGGGGAGACCCAGTACTTC
d_call: TRBD2; j_call: TRBJ2-1; v_call: TRBV3-1/TRBV3-2; clone_size: .; cdr3_aa: CASSQRGGSSYNEQFF; cdr3_nt: TGTGCCAGCAGCCAAAGGGGCGGGAGTTCCTACAATGAGCAGTTCTTC
d_call: .; j_call: TRBJ2-5; v_call: TRBV7-2; clone_size: .; cdr3_aa: CASSPDQRETQYF; cdr3_nt: TGTGCCAGCAGCCCTGACCAGAGGGAGACCCAGTACTTC
d_call: .; j_call: TRBJ1-2; v_call: TRBV28; clone_size: .; cdr3_aa: CASSFRGYGYTF; cdr3_nt: TGTGCCAGCAGTTTTCGGGGTTATGGCTACACCTTC
d_call: .; j_call: TRBJ1-1; v_call: TRBV9; clone_size: .; cdr3_aa: CASSSSSGGGGSTEAFF; cdr3_nt: TGTGCCAGCAGCTCGAGCTCTGGGGGGGGAGGCAGCACTGAAGCTTTCTTT
d_call: .; j_call: TRBJ1-6; v_call: TRBV25-1; clone_size: .; cdr3_aa: CASSGALSLHF; cdr3_nt: TGTGCCAGCAGTGGAGCACTATCCCTCCACTTT
d_call: TRBD2; j_call: TRBJ2-7; v_call: TRBV18; clone_size: .; cdr3_aa: CASSPGLADLYEQYF; cdr3_nt: TGTGCCAGCTCACCAGGACTAGCGGACCTCTACGAGCAGTACTTC
d_call: .; j_call: TRBJ2-2; v_call: TRBV11-2; clone_size: .; cdr3_aa: CASSFSDTGELFF; cdr3_nt: TGTGCCAGCAGCTTTTCAGACACCGGGGAGCTGTTTTTT
d_call: TRBD1; j_call: TRBJ1-2; v_call: TRBV29-1; clone_size: .; cdr3_aa: CSVGGQGSLEYGYTF; cdr3_nt: TGCAGCGTTGGGGGACAGGGGTCTTTAGAGTATGGCTACACCTTC
d_call: TRBD2; j_call: TRBJ2-3; v_call: TRBV18; clone_size: .; cdr3_aa: CASSAGLANGDTQYF; cdr3_nt: TGTGCCAGCTCCGCGGGACTAGCTAACGGAGATACGCAGTATTTT
d_call: .; j_call: TRBJ2-7; v_call: TRBV7-9; clone_size: .; cdr3_aa: CASSLDSMGPWYEQYF; cdr3_nt: TGTGCCAGCAGCTTAGACTCCATGGGCCCCTGGTACGAGCAGTACTTC
d_call: .; j_call: TRBJ2-2; v_call: TRBV29-1; clone_size: .; cdr3_aa: CSVRETGELFF; cdr3_nt: TGCAGCGTCAGGGAAACCGGGGAGCTGTTTTTT
d_call: TRBD2; j_call: TRBJ2-2; v_call: TRBV7-8; clone_size: .; cdr3_aa: CASSLAGDGRAHGELFF; cdr3_nt: TGTGCCAGCAGCCTAGCAGGTGACGGGAGGGCCCACGGGGAGCTGTTTTTT
d_call: TRBD1; j_call: TRBJ1-5; v_call: TRBV7-9; clone_size: .; cdr3_aa: CASSSDRGNQPQHF; cdr3_nt: TGTGCCAGCAGCTCGGACAGGGGAAATCAGCCCCAGCATTTT
d_call: TRBD2; j_call: TRBJ2-2; v_call: TRBV5-1; clone_size: .; cdr3_aa: CASSLDSSGGNTGELFF; cdr3_nt: TGCGCCAGCAGCTTGGACTCAAGCGGGGGTAACACCGGGGAGCTGTTTTTT
d_call: TRBD1; j_call: TRBJ2-1; v_call: TRBV5-1; clone_size: once; cdr3_aa: CASSLIVQGTGNEQFF; cdr3_nt: TGCGCCAGCAGCTTGATTGTACAGGGGACGGGGAATGAGCAGTTCTTC
d_call: TRBD1; j_call: TRBJ1-1; v_call: TRBV6-5; clone_size: .; cdr3_aa: CASSQYRGANTEAFF; cdr3_nt: TGTGCCAGCAGTCAATACAGGGGGGCGAACACTGAAGCTTTCTTT
d_call: TRBD1; j_call: TRBJ2-1; v_call: TRBV5-1; clone_size: .; cdr3_aa: CASSFVTGAYNEQFF; cdr3_nt: TGCGCCAGCAGCTTTGTCACAGGGGCCTACAATGAGCAGTTCTTC
d_call: TRBD2; j_call: TRBJ2-2; v_call: TRBV5-4; clone_size: .; cdr3_aa: CASSLAVLAGDTGELFF; cdr3_nt: TGTGCCAGCAGCTTGGCCGTTCTAGCGGGAGACACCGGGGAGCTGTTTTTT